This TCR beta chain was found in a study of T cells in tuberculosis. The germline V gene has CDR1 SGHNT and CDR2 YYREEE (reference sequence). The V end was cut by 0 bases, the J end by 4 bases, with 13 bases between. This CDR3 is built from 15 residues. After thawing and overnight rest, PBMC were stained with GMM-loaded CD1B tetramer, viability dye and anti-CD3 for sorting. C32 glucose monomycolate from Rhodococcus equi was loaded onto the CD1B tetramers. The repertoire was sequenced with immunoSEQ multiplex PCR; TCRdb's copy has only in-frame clones and lacks some. This sample carries 85,000 to 90,000 clones, around 90% of them seen once, and the ten largest clones take around 2%.

This clonotype originated in an adult woman with latent tuberculosis. The sample taken for sequencing was CD1b-GMM tetramer-negative cells sorted from PBMCs. The V gene is TRBV5-4, the J gene TRBJ2-5; a possible D gene is TRBD1 (6 bases). The CDR3 nucleotides read TGTGCCAGCAGCTTGGTCCAGGGGATAGGAGAGACCCAGTACTTC. Encoded protein: CASSLVQGIGETQYF.